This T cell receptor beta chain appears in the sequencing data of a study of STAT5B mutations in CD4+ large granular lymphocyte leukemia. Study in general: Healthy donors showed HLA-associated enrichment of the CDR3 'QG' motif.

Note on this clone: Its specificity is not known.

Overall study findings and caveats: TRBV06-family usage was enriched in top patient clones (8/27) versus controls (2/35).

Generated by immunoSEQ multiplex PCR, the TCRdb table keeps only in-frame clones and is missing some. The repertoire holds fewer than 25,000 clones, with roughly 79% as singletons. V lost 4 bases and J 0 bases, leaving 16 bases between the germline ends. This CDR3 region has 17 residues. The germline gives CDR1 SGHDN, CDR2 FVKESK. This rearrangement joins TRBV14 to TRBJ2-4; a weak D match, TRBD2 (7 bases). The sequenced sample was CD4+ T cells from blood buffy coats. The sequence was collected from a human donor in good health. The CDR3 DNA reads TGTGCCAGCAGCCGGGGGGGGCTAGCGATAGCCAAAAACATTCAGTACTTC. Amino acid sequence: CASSRGGLAIAKNIQYF.